The source of this T cell receptor (beta chain) is a study of Ad26.COV2.S vaccination and SARS-CoV-2 variants. Across the study: Among those in the COV1001 Ad26.COV2.S trial arm was the donor. General observations from the study: Breadth of non-spike TCRs did not differ between vaccinees and placebo recipients.

As for this clone: Its specificity is unknown.

The table came from immunoSEQ multiplex PCR; TCRdb's copy has only in-frame clones and leaves some out. The table lists just under 250,000 clones, around nine tenths of them singletons. The ends were cut back, 4 bases at V and 8 bases at J, with 12 bases in the middle. The CDR3 spans 13 residues. Germline lookup yields CDR1 MNHEY and CDR2 SMNVEV (reference sequence). This sample's treatment: over 15 received Ad26.COV2.S at low or high dose, single or two shots; 5 received placebo; per-sample allocation not given. Sampling occurred on day 63 after the first vaccine or placebo injection. An Ad26 vector that expressed Wuhan-strain SARS-CoV-2 spike constituted the vaccine.

The source material was peripheral blood, sampled in a trial of Ad26.COV2.S vaccine versus placebo. The J gene is TRBJ2-1, the V gene TRBV27; D gene ambiguous. This receptor was taken from a person aged 18-60 years who received the Ad26.COV2.S COVID-19 vaccine or a placebo. The CDR3 protein is CASSWSGGDEQFF. The CDR3 DNA reads TGTGCCAGCAGTTGGTCAGGTGGCGATGAGCAGTTCTTC.